The 14 T cell receptor beta chains given below trace back to one sample, sequenced in a study of vaccination effects on CD4 cells after COVID-19. Sequenced by immunoSEQ multiplex PCR; TCRdb stores in-frame clones only, minus some. The sample has roughly 50,000 clones; approximately 61% are singletons. These receptors' antigens are unknown. Following 10 days of culture, CD4+ T cells were isolated. This sample comprised CD4+ T cells from PBMCs cultured without peptide, obtained before COVID-19 vaccination. The receptor source for this set is a human donor who received a COVID-19 vaccine.

The CDR3 loop is CASSLERSVATNEKLFF. In nucleotides, the CDR3 is TGTGCCAGCAGTTTGGAACGGTCGGTTGCAACTAATGAAAAACTGTTTTTT. The chain is built from TRBV28 and TRBJ1-4; no firm D call. With 3 bases removed from V and 0 bases from J, the gap between germline ends came to 14 bases. The length of the CDR3 is 17 residues. Germline assignment: CDR1 MDHEN and CDR2 SYDVKM.

The chain has TRBV4-1 and TRBJ2-7; D remains ambiguous. Germline V gene sequence: CDR1 MGHRA, CDR2 YSYEKL. Trimming cost V 0 bases and J 2 bases, with 8 bases left between them. The CDR3 has 14 residues. CDR3 sequence reads: CASSQDRSTYEQYF. The CDR3 DNA reads as TGCGCCAGCAGCCAAGACCGATCAACCTACGAGCAGTACTTC.

CDR3 sequence reads: CASSRVREGSQHF. The DNA of the CDR3 is TGTGCCAGCTCACGGGTCCGTGAGGGGTCCCAGCATTTT. The chain uses TRBV18 and TRBJ1-5; D is possibly TRBD1 (5 bases). CDR3 length equals 13 residues. In germline, CDR1 is KGHSH, CDR2 LQKENI. With 4 bases removed from V and 11 bases from J, the gap between germline ends came to 15 bases.

The chain combines TRBV24-1 with TRBJ2-1; D may correspond to TRBD1 or TRBD2 (7 bases each). Germline lookup yields CDR1 KGHDR and CDR2 SFDVKD. Trimming shortened V by 4 bases and J by 0 bases, and 15 bases separated the two germline ends. The CDR3 consists of 17 residues. This chain's CDR3 is CATSDPTGTNSYNEQFF. The CDR3 DNA follows: TGTGCCACCAGTGACCCGACAGGGACTAACTCCTACAATGAGCAGTTCTTC.

This clone was recorded a few times. This chain connects TRBV6-4 to TRBJ1-1; perhaps TRBD1 as D (5 bases). There are 13 residues in the CDR3. CDR1 and CDR2 from the germline V gene are MRHNA and SNTAGT. V lost 2 bases to trimming and J lost 4 bases, with 8 bases between them. CDR3 sequence: CASSDRDGTEAFF. CDR3 sequence (DNA): TGTGCCAGCAGTGACCGGGACGGCACTGAAGCTTTCTTT.

This chain joins TRBV3-1 (or the pseudogene TRBV3-2) and TRBJ1-2; 8 bases are shared with TRBD1. The junction had 8 bases not matched to a gene; V was cut back by 4 bases and J by 4 bases. The CDR3 has 15 amino acids. The germline V gene has CDR1 LGHDT and CDR2 YNNKEL (reference sequence). CDR3 residues: CASSPSGTGIYGYTF. The CDR3 DNA is TGTGCCAGCAGCCCCTCCGGGACAGGCATCTATGGCTACACCTTC.

The chain recombines TRBV28 with TRBJ2-1; no clear D gene. CDR3 size: 16 residues. Germline V gene sequence: CDR1 MDHEN, CDR2 SYDVKM. The V end lost 3 bases, the J end lost 0 bases, and 12 bases lay between the germline ends. CDR3 sequence reads: CASSLRGLSSYNEQFF. DNA of the CDR3: TGTGCCAGCAGTTTGAGAGGATTGAGCTCCTACAATGAGCAGTTCTTC.

This sequence joins TRBV11-3 and TRBJ2-3; 7 bases map to TRBD2. Germline trimming cut 4 bases from V and 5 bases from J; bases unmatched to any gene: 3. The CDR3 is 13 amino acids. The V gene's germline CDR1 is SGHNT and CDR2 YENEEA. The CDR3 spells CASSYAGEDTQYF. The CDR3 DNA follows: TGTGCCAGCAGCTACGCGGGGGAAGATACGCAGTATTTT.

In its sample, this clone was seen a few times. V usage is TRBV15 and J usage is TRBJ1-2; D gene unclear. This CDR3 comprises 14 residues. V lost 0 bases to trimming and J lost 4 bases, with 9 bases between them. Germline CDR1 reads LNHNV; CDR2 reads YYDKDF (reference sequence). CDR3 nucleotide sequence: TGTGCCACCAGCAGAGATTTGGAGTCCTATGGCTACACCTTC. Translation: CATSRDLESYGYTF.

The chain uses TRBV6-5 and TRBJ2-1; possibly TRBD2 for D (6 bases). With 6 bases removed from V and 5 bases from J, the gap between germline ends came to 17 bases. CDR1 is MNHEY and CDR2 is SVGAGI in the germline V gene. CDR3 size: 15 residues. This chain's CDR3 is CASSRIGTPNNEQFF. The CDR3 DNA is TGTGCCAGCAGCCGAATCGGGACTCCGAACAATGAGCAGTTCTTC.

The count of this clone is one. The CDR3 region has the DNA TGTGCCAGCAGCTTTCAAGAGGGGTCCCACTATGGCTACACCTTC. Amino acids: CASSFQEGSHYGYTF. The chain combines TRBV7-2 with TRBJ1-2, with a tentative D call TRBD1 (5 bases). CDR1 and CDR2 from the germline V gene are SGHTA and FQGNSA. Trimming left V 3 bases short and J 3 bases short, with 14 bases between. The CDR3 runs to 15 residues.

This sequence joins TRBV5-1 and TRBJ2-2, with D unresolved. Germline assignment: CDR1 SGHRS and CDR2 YFSETQ. This CDR3 comprises 13 residues. V was pared by 0 bases and J by 7 bases, with 7 bases between. The CDR3 DNA follows: TGCGCCAGCAGCTTGGCTAGGGACGGGGAGCTGTTTTTT. It yields the protein CASSLARDGELFF. Full variable domain (outside the CDR3, taken from reference TRBV5-1 and TRBJ2-2): KAGVTQTPRYLIKTRGQQVTLSCSPISGHRSVSWYQQTPGQGLQFLFEYFSETQRNKGNFPGRFSGRQFSNSRSEMNVSTLELGDSALYLCASSLARDGELFFGEGSRLTVL.

The genes are TRBV19 and TRBJ2-7; D perhaps matches TRBD2 (6 bases). The CDR3 spans 13 residues. The V gene lost 4 bases and the J gene lost 1 base, with 8 bases spanning the gap. The V gene's germline CDR1 is LNHDA and CDR2 SQIVND (reference sequence). In nucleotides, the CDR3 is TGTGCCAGTAGTAGTAGCGGTTCCTACGAGCAGTACTTC. Translated: CASSSSGSYEQYF.

This clone is labeled medium-sized. The rearrangement links TRBV27 to TRBJ1-5; D gene ambiguous. Germline loops: CDR1 MNHEY, CDR2 SMNVEV (reference sequence). Deletions cut 2 bases from V and 7 bases from J, with 15 bases between. CDR3 size: 15 residues. CDR3 coding DNA: TGTGCCAGCAGTTTAGAAGTCAGATCCGGGCAGCCCCAGCATTTT. Protein sequence: CASSLEVRSGQPQHF.